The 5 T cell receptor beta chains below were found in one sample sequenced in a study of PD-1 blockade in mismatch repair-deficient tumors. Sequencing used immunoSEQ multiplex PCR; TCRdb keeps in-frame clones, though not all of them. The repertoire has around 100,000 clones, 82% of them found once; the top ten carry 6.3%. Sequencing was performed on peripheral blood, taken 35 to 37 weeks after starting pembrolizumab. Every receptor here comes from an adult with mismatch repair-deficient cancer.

The CDR3 protein is CASSQGSGEGTDTQYF. The CDR3 DNA reads as TGCGCCAGCAGCCAAGGGAGCGGGGAAGGTACAGATACGCAGTATTTT. This chain uses TRBV4-3 with TRBJ2-3; TRBD2 matches 7 bases. The J segment lost 3 bases and the V segment lost 1 base, leaving 7 bases of the junction unmatched. This CDR3 has 16 amino acids. Germline loops: CDR1 LGHNA, CDR2 YSLEER.

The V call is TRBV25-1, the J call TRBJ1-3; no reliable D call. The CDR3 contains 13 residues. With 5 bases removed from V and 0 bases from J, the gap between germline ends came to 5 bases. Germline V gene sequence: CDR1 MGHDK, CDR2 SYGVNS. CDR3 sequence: CASSSTSGNTIYF. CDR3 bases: TGTGCCAGCAGTTCCACCTCTGGAAACACCATATATTTT.

CDR3 residues: CASSHRTSGNTGELFF. DNA for the CDR3: TGTGCCAGCAGCCATAGGACTAGCGGGAACACCGGGGAGCTGTTTTTT. The rearrangement links TRBV13 to TRBJ2-2; 10 positions agree with TRBD2. Germline lookup yields CDR1 PRHDT and CDR2 FYEKMQ (reference sequence). This CDR3 comprises 16 residues. V dropped 5 bases and J dropped 1; count of bases not matched to a gene: 4. Variable domain in full (rest from reference TRBV13 and TRBJ2-2): AAGVIQSPRHLIKEKRETATLKCYPIPRHDTVYWYQQGPGQDPQFLISFYEKMQSDKGSIPDRFSAQQFSDYHSELNMSSLELGDSALYFCASSHRTSGNTGELFFGEGSRLTVL.

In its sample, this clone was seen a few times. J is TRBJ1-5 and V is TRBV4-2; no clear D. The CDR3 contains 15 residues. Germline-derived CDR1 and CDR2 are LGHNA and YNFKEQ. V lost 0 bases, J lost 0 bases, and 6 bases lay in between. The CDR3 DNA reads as TGTGCCAGCAGCCAAGATAACCATAGCAATCAGCCCCAGCATTTT. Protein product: CASSQDNHSNQPQHF.

The CDR3: CAISEGLVGTGWFF. For the CDR3, the DNA is TGTGCCATCAGTGAAGGATTGGTAGGGACAGGATGGTTCTTC. The genes are TRBV10-3 and TRBJ2-1; 8 bases match TRBD1. This CDR3 is built from 14 residues. Trimming removed 3 bases from V and 15 bases from J; junction bases left unmatched: 13. CDR1 and CDR2 (germline): ENHRY, SYGVKD.